These T cell receptor beta chains were read from a single sample in a study of T cells in Graves' hyperthyroidism and ophthalmopathy. TCRdb reprocessed the multiplex PCR reads via MiXCR and lists one record per CDR3 protein. The sample has around 690,000 distinct CDR3 sequences; approximately 15% are singletons. The sample was blood. The receptor set was obtained from a man aged 45-65 years with Graves' hyperthyroidism. The CDR3 runs from the conserved cysteine through the conserved F or W. D genes are given only for firm matches. Where a row states a size, it is once, few, many or the class of an expanded clone; other rows omit it.

len	d_gene	j_gene	abundance	v_gene	CDR3aa	CDR3nt
12	.	TRBJ2-1	many	TRBV11-2	CASRLEYNEQFF	TGTGCCAGCAGGTTGGAGTACAATGAGCAGTTCTTC
16	TRBD2	TRBJ2-2	.	TRBV10-1	CASSENRGRAAGELFF	TGCGCCAGCAGTGAGAATCGCGGGAGGGCCGCCGGGGAGCTGTTTTTT
15	TRBD1	TRBJ2-1	.	TRBV20-1	CSARSGQLPYNEQFF	TGCAGTGCTAGATCGGGACAGTTGCCTTACAATGAGCAGTTCTTC
15	.	TRBJ2-1	few	TRBV9	CASSATPPSYNEQFF	TGTGCCAGCAGCGCGACACCTCCGTCCTACAATGAGCAGTTCTTC
19	TRBD2	TRBJ2-7	few	TRBV6-5	CASSYPQPGTSGRAYEQYF	TGTGCCAGCAGTTACCCCCAACCGGGGACTAGCGGGAGGGCCTACGAGCAGTACTTC
16	TRBD1	TRBJ2-2	.	TRBV20-1	CSAPRDRGPNTGELFF	TGCAGTGCGCCCCGGGACAGGGGCCCGAACACCGGGGAGCTGTTTTTT
15	.	TRBJ1-5	.	TRBV9	CASSVAGTFNQPQHF	TGTGCCAGCAGCGTAGCCGGAACCTTTAATCAGCCCCAGCATTTT
18	.	TRBJ2-3	few	TRBV3-1	CASSLMNEWRQITDTQYF	TGTGCCAGCAGCCTAATGAACGAGTGGAGACAAATCACAGATACGCAGTATTTT
14	.	TRBJ1-1	few	TRBV27	CASSPIRASTEAFF	TGTGCCAGCAGTCCCATCAGGGCAAGCACTGAAGCTTTCTTT
14	.	TRBJ2-7	.	TRBV5-6	CASSLGVDSYEQYF	TGTGCCAGCAGCTTGGGGGTAGACTCCTACGAGCAGTACTTC
16	.	TRBJ2-1	many	TRBV28	CASIGETAETNNEQFF	TGTGCCAGCATAGGGGAAACAGCGGAAACGAACAATGAGCAGTTCTTC
14	.	TRBJ2-1	few	TRBV18	CASSPRYKYNEQFF	TGTGCCAGCTCACCACGGTACAAGTACAATGAGCAGTTCTTC
15	.	TRBJ2-2	few	TRBV5-1	CASSLFAGSDGELFF	TGCGCCAGCAGCTTGTTCGCAGGGTCAGACGGGGAGCTGTTTTTT
13	.	TRBJ2-7	.	TRBV20-1	CSVPAPPGYEQYF	TGCAGTGTGCCTGCTCCCCCTGGCTACGAGCAGTACTTC
15	TRBD2	TRBJ2-5	.	TRBV28	CASSSPGLAEETQYF	TGTGCCAGCAGTTCGCCGGGACTAGCGGAAGAGACCCAGTACTTC
13	TRBD2	TRBJ2-1	.	TRBV30	CAWSWASGVEQFF	TGTGCCTGGAGTTGGGCTAGCGGGGTTGAGCAGTTCTTC
13	.	TRBJ2-7	few	TRBV27	CASSSQNLYEQYF	TGTGCCAGCAGTTCACAGAACTTATACGAGCAGTACTTC
18	TRBD1	TRBJ1-4	many	TRBV9	CASSVGDRFPSTNEKLFF	TGTGCCAGCAGCGTAGGGGACAGGTTTCCGTCAACTAATGAAAAACTGTTTTTT
14	TRBD2	TRBJ2-2	few	TRBV10-1	CASSELAVVGELFF	TGCGCCAGCAGTGAGCTAGCGGTGGTCGGGGAGCTGTTTTTT
13	.	TRBJ2-7	many	TRBV7-2	CASRGDGIYEQYF	TGTGCCAGCAGGGGGGACGGCATCTACGAGCAGTACTTC
15	.	TRBJ2-7	many	TRBV10-1	CASSDGGSPLNEQYF	TGCGCCAGCAGTGATGGTGGGAGCCCGCTGAACGAGCAGTACTTC
15	TRBD1	TRBJ2-5	many	TRBV7-7	CASTIGTGGEETQYF	TGTGCTAGCACCATCGGGACAGGGGGCGAAGAGACCCAGTACTTC
16	TRBD2	TRBJ2-1	many	TRBV28	CASSSIAGGSYNEQFF	TGTGCCAGCAGTTCCATAGCGGGAGGTTCCTACAATGAGCAGTTCTTC
16	TRBD2	TRBJ2-2	many	TRBV27	CASSLGLAANTGELFF	TGTGCCAGCAGTTTAGGGCTAGCGGCGAACACCGGGGAGCTGTTTTTT
20	TRBD2	TRBJ2-2	once	TRBV3-1	CASSQGPGLAGYGRTGELFF	TGTGCCAGCAGCCAAGGTCCGGGACTAGCGGGATATGGTAGGACCGGGGAGCTGTTTTTT
17	.	TRBJ2-3	many	TRBV18	CASSPLTGELITDTQYF	TGTGCCAGCTCACCCCTGACGGGCGAGCTGATCACAGATACGCAGTATTTT
14	TRBD1	TRBJ2-7	.	TRBV6-1	CASKRQGAAYEQYF	TGTGCCAGCAAACGACAGGGGGCTGCCTACGAGCAGTACTTC
14	.	TRBJ2-2	many	TRBV30	CAWSGLTYTGELFF	TGTGCCTGGAGCGGACTAACGTACACCGGGGAGCTGTTTTTT
15	TRBD2	TRBJ2-3	.	TRBV19	CASTDGGASSDTQYF	TGTGCCAGTACGGACGGGGGGGCATCATCAGATACGCAGTATTTT
15	.	TRBJ1-6	many	TRBV11-2	CASSLEGRQDSPLHF	TGTGCCAGCAGCTTAGAGGGCCGGCAAGATTCACCCCTCCACTTT
14	.	TRBJ1-4	few	TRBV11-2	CASSPSGRNEKLFF	TGTGCCAGCAGCCCGTCGGGACGTAATGAAAAACTGTTTTTT
14	.	TRBJ2-7	once	TRBV19	CASSFRGATYEQYF	TGTGCCAGTAGTTTCAGAGGGGCAACCTACGAGCAGTACTTC
15	TRBD1	TRBJ2-1	many	TRBV11-3	CASSFPGQGLNEQFF	TGTGCCAGCAGCTTTCCGGGACAGGGGCTTAATGAGCAGTTCTTC
19	.	TRBJ2-6	.	TRBV6-1	CASSTPDYDRETGANVLTF	TGTGCCAGCAGCACCCCGGACTATGACAGGGAAACTGGGGCCAACGTCCTGACTTTC
15	.	TRBJ1-2	.	TRBV12-3/TRBV12-4	CASSFRQRGFYGYTF	TGTGCCAGCAGTTTCCGACAGCGAGGGTTCTATGGCTACACCTTC
13	.	TRBJ2-1	.	TRBV15	CATSPDRNNEQFF	TGTGCCACCAGCCCGGACAGAAACAATGAGCAGTTCTTC
13	TRBD1	TRBJ2-5	few	TRBV19	CASSMDRGETQYF	TGTGCCAGTAGTATGGACAGGGGGGAGACCCAGTACTTC
13	.	TRBJ2-5	few	TRBV6-1	CASTPRGQETQYF	TGTGCCAGCACCCCGCGGGGCCAAGAGACCCAGTACTTC
13	TRBD2	TRBJ2-5	many	TRBV2	CASSFKGLVTQYF	TGTGCCAGCAGTTTCAAGGGACTAGTTACCCAGTACTTC
14	.	TRBJ1-1	many	TRBV11-2	CASSLVSGGPEAFF	TGTGCCAGCAGCTTAGTTTCCGGGGGCCCTGAAGCTTTCTTT
16	.	TRBJ1-5	few	TRBV7-6	CASSLGPTADNQPQHF	TGTGCCAGCAGCTTAGGCCCAACGGCCGACAATCAGCCCCAGCATTTT
15	.	TRBJ2-5	.	TRBV3-1	CASSLIGSLQETQYF	TGTGCCAGCAGCCTGATCGGCAGCCTCCAAGAGACCCAGTACTTC
15	.	TRBJ1-6	few	TRBV28	CASRTQGERGSPLHF	TGTGCCAGCAGGACACAGGGAGAAAGAGGTTCACCCCTCCACTTT
16	.	TRBJ2-7	.	TRBV19	CASSIDVAAPSYEQYF	TGTGCCAGTAGTATAGATGTAGCGGCACCCTCCTACGAGCAGTACTTC
13	.	TRBJ1-5	many	TRBV28	CASNHGYVQPQHF	TGTGCCAGCAATCATGGTTACGTGCAGCCCCAGCATTTT
13	.	TRBJ1-5	many	TRBV13	CASSVRQNQPQHF	TGTGCCAGCAGCGTAAGACAGAATCAGCCCCAGCATTTT
14	TRBD1	TRBJ2-1	many	TRBV2	CARDRDRDHNEQFF	TGTGCCAGAGACCGGGACAGGGACCACAATGAGCAGTTCTTC
12	.	TRBJ2-3	many	TRBV2	CASRKQTDTQYF	TGTGCCAGCAGAAAACAGACAGATACGCAGTATTTT
14	.	TRBJ1-2	many	TRBV27	CASSLSRTAYGYTF	TGTGCCAGCAGTTTATCTCGGACGGCCTATGGCTACACCTTC
15	.	TRBJ1-6	many	TRBV9	CASSVDGTGHSPLHF	TGTGCCAGCAGCGTAGACGGAACTGGGCATTCACCCCTCCACTTT
16	TRBD2	TRBJ2-7	few	TRBV28	CASSFPAGVPSYEQYF	TGTGCCAGCAGTTTCCCGGCGGGAGTCCCTTCCTACGAGCAGTACTTC
13	.	TRBJ2-7	.	TRBV2	CTSTMEGIVEQYF	TGTACCAGCACCATGGAGGGTATCGTAGAGCAGTACTTC
14	TRBD1	TRBJ1-1	many	TRBV5-1	CASSVRDRGSEAFF	TGCGCCAGCAGCGTCCGGGACAGGGGTTCTGAAGCTTTCTTT